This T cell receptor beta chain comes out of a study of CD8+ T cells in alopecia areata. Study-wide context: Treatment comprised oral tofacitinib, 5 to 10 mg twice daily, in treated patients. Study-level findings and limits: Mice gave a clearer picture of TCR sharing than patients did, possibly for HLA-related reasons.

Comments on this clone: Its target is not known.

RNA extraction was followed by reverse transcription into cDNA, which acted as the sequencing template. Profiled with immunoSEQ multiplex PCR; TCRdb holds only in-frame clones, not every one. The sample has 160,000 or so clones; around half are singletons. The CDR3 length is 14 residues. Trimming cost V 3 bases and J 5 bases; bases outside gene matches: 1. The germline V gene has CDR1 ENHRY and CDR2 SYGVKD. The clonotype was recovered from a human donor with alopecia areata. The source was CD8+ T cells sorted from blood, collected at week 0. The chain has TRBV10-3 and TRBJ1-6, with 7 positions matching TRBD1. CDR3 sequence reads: CAISEGQDNSPLHF. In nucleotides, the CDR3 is TGTGCCATCAGTGAAGGACAGGATAATTCACCCCTCCACTTT.